These T cell receptor beta chains were read from a single sample in a study of T-cell reconstitution after alpha-beta-depleted transplantation in children. TCRdb processed the PCR reads anew with MiXCR; each CDR3 protein has one entry. The table records approximately 630,000 distinct CDR3 sequences, around 14% of them present only once. Source: PBMCs, taken before TCRalphabeta/CD19-depleted stem cell transplant. Source of these receptors: a girl aged 2-10 years with congenital amegakaryocytic thrombocytopenia, due to receive a stem cell transplant. CDR3s include the opening cysteine and the closing phenylalanine or tryptophan. A D gene is named only where the DNA matches it firmly. Size is stated for part of the rows, as once, few or many counts, or as a class when the clone is expanded.

d_call j_call clone_size v_call cdr3_nt cdr3_aa
. TRBJ2-1 . TRBV7-9 TGTGCCAGCACCTCAGGTCCCGTTGATGAGCAGTTCTTC CASTSGPVDEQFF
TRBD2 TRBJ2-7 few TRBV5-1 TGCGCCAGCAGCCGAAGGACTAGCGGGTACTACGAGCAGTACTTC CASSRRTSGYYEQYF
TRBD2 TRBJ2-1 . TRBV20-1 TGCAGTGCTAGAACTAGCGGCTTAGTCTACAATGAGCAGTTCTTC CSARTSGLVYNEQFF
. TRBJ2-5 . TRBV7-2 TGTGCCAGCCGCCTGGGAACCAGGGGTCGAGAGACCCAGTACTTC CASRLGTRGRETQYF
. TRBJ2-7 many TRBV6-1 TGTGCCAGCAGCGTTTTCGGACGAGGGGCATCCTACGAGCAGTACTTC CASSVFGRGASYEQYF
. TRBJ2-3 . TRBV5-6 TGTGCCAGCAGCTTGGGACGGGGGAGGGATACGCAGTATTTT CASSLGRGRDTQYF
. TRBJ2-3 . TRBV6-2/TRBV6-3 TGTGCCAGCAGCCTCCGGGACCCCGGTACAGATACGCAGTATTTT CASSLRDPGTDTQYF
TRBD2 TRBJ2-7 . TRBV2 TGTGCCAGCATGGTCGGCGGGAGGGCCTACGAGCAGTACTTC CASMVGGRAYEQYF
TRBD2 TRBJ2-4 many TRBV5-1 TGCGCCAGCAGCTCGAACCCTGGGACTAGCAAAGCCAAAAACATTCAGTACTTC CASSSNPGTSKAKNIQYF
. TRBJ2-5 many TRBV7-8 TGTGCCAGCAGCTTTTTTGAGACCCAGTACTTC CASSFFETQYF
TRBD2 TRBJ2-2 few TRBV5-1 TGCGCCAGCAGCTTAAGTCTAGCGGGAGGGGCCACCGGGGAGCTGTTTTTT CASSLSLAGGATGELFF
. TRBJ2-2 . TRBV30 TGTGCCTGGAGTGGGAGTTTAGGTACCGGGGAGCTGTTTTTT CAWSGSLGTGELFF
TRBD1 TRBJ1-2 few TRBV19 TGTGCCAGTAGTATCCTCGACAGGGGGCATGGCTACACCTTC CASSILDRGHGYTF
. TRBJ2-1 many TRBV12-3/TRBV12-4 TGTGCCAGCAGTTCCTTCGTCGGACAGTTCTTC CASSSFVGQFF
TRBD2 TRBJ2-1 many TRBV6-5 TGTGCCAGCAGTTGTATCCTCCGGGCGCGGGAGGAGCAGTTCTTC CASSCILRAREEQFF
TRBD2 TRBJ2-1 many TRBV12-3/TRBV12-4 TGTGCCAGCAGTTTAGCGCTAGCGGGAGGTGATTTTTACAATGAGCAGTTCTTC CASSLALAGGDFYNEQFF
. TRBJ2-3 many TRBV19 TGTGCCAGTAGTATCGGTCTGGCAGATACGCAGTATTTT CASSIGLADTQYF
TRBD2 TRBJ2-7 few TRBV4-2 TGTGCCAGCAGCCAAGAAACAACTTTGACGGGACTAGCGGGAGAGCAACTCTACGAGCAGTACTTC CASSQETTLTGLAGEQLYEQYF
. TRBJ2-3 many TRBV20-1 TGCAGTGCTATAGACAGGGTGGGACGGGAGTTTCGAGATACGCAGTATTTT CSAIDRVGREFRDTQYF
. TRBJ2-2 many TRBV20-1 TGCAGTGCTGAGGGGGACGTGGCGGGCGGGGAGCTGTTTTTT CSAEGDVAGGELFF
. TRBJ2-7 once TRBV14 TGTGCCAGCAGCGCACCCCGGGGCTCCTACGAGCAGTACTTC CASSAPRGSYEQYF
TRBD1 TRBJ1-1 . TRBV2 TGTGCCAGCAGTGGGGACAGCCTTGAAGCTTTCTTT CASSGDSLEAFF
. TRBJ2-7 many TRBV5-6 TGTGCCAGCAGCTCCGGAAAGGCAGGGTCAATGTACGAGCAGTACTTC CASSSGKAGSMYEQYF
TRBD2 TRBJ2-3 many TRBV6-2/TRBV6-3 TGTGCCAGCAGTGCTAGCGGGAGTAGAGATACGCAGTATTTT CASSASGSRDTQYF
. TRBJ1-4 many TRBV5-1 TGCGCCAGCAGCTTGGCACCAGGGCCCTCTAATGAAAAACTGTTTTTT CASSLAPGPSNEKLFF
. TRBJ1-1 . TRBV20-1 TGCAGTGCTTCCTATCAGAGGGGCGCGGGGACTGAAGCTTTCTTT CSASYQRGAGTEAFF
. TRBJ1-6 . TRBV4-2 TGTGCCAGCAGCGAAATCGGGGGTCTCGGTAATTCACCCCTCCACTTT CASSEIGGLGNSPLHF
TRBD2 TRBJ2-3 many TRBV5-1 TGCGCCAGCAGGCCGGCGGGAGTGGATGCAGATACGCAGTATTTT CASRPAGVDADTQYF
TRBD2 TRBJ2-3 . TRBV7-8 TGTGCCAGCATCCTAGCGGGAGTCGGAGATACGCAGTATTTT CASILAGVGDTQYF
. TRBJ2-3 few TRBV20-1 TGCAGTGCAGGGGGTGGTACGCAGTATTTT CSAGGGTQYF
. TRBJ1-5 many TRBV5-1 TGCGCCAGCAGCTTCGGGACCCAAGAAGGACAGCCCCAGCATTTT CASSFGTQEGQPQHF
TRBD1 TRBJ1-1 . TRBV5-1 TGCGCCAGCAGCTTCGCGGGACAGACGAACACTGAAGCTTTCTTT CASSFAGQTNTEAFF
. TRBJ2-1 few TRBV4-2 TGTGCCAGCAGCCCCGGCCCATCTAGCGTCTCCTACAATGAGCAGTTCTTC CASSPGPSSVSYNEQFF
. TRBJ2-3 many TRBV20-1 TGCAGTGCAGACCCGGCTAGGGTTCCAGATACGCAGTATTTT CSADPARVPDTQYF
. TRBJ1-6 few TRBV20-1 TGCAGTGCTAGAGAGAGACAGCATAATTCACCCCTCCACTTT CSARERQHNSPLHF
. TRBJ2-7 . TRBV3-1 TGTGCCAGCAGCCAAGGGGGCGGTTACGAGCAGTACTTC CASSQGGGYEQYF
TRBD2 TRBJ2-7 . TRBV29-1 TGCAGCGTTGGGGGGGAGCGGGAGTATTACGAGCAGTACTTC CSVGGEREYYEQYF
TRBD2 TRBJ2-7 . TRBV11-2 TGTGCCAGCAGCTCCCGTAAGGCCGGGACTAGCGGTTCTAGGGGCGAGCAGTACTTC CASSSRKAGTSGSRGEQYF
TRBD2 TRBJ2-1 . TRBV4-2 TGTGCCAGCAGCCAAGATGGCGGGACTAGCGGTGACAATGAGCAGTTCTTC CASSQDGGTSGDNEQFF
. TRBJ1-1 . TRBV29-1 TGCAGCGTTGATAGGGGGGGGAAGACTGAAGCTTTCTTT CSVDRGGKTEAFF
. TRBJ2-1 many TRBV4-1 TGCGCCAGCAGCCAAGGCCCAGGATTGAATGAGCAGTTCTTC CASSQGPGLNEQFF
. TRBJ2-7 few TRBV7-8 TGTGCCAGCAGCGCCAGGGCTTTCTACGAGCAGTACTTC CASSARAFYEQYF
TRBD1 TRBJ1-6 many TRBV20-1 TGCAGTGCTAGAGGCCGCCGGGACAGAAATTCACCCCTCCACTTT CSARGRRDRNSPLHF
TRBD2 TRBJ2-3 many TRBV20-1 TGCAGTGCTAGATTGTTGGCGGGAGCGGATACGCAGTATTTT CSARLLAGADTQYF
. TRBJ2-7 few TRBV3-1 TGTGCCAGCAGCCACCGGGACGGTGACTACGAGCAGTACTTC CASSHRDGDYEQYF
TRBD1 TRBJ2-7 . TRBV5-1 TGCGCCAGCACCACCGGGACAGGGTTCTTCGAGCAGTACTTC CASTTGTGFFEQYF
TRBD2 TRBJ2-7 many TRBV20-1 TGCAGTGCTAGAGAACGCGGGAGCCTTTACGAGCAGTACTTC CSARERGSLYEQYF
. TRBJ2-7 . TRBV5-5 TGTGCCAGCAGCTGGTCCCTCCCCTACGAGCAGTACTTC CASSWSLPYEQYF
TRBD2 TRBJ2-1 . TRBV5-1 TGCGCCAGCAGCTCACTAGCGGGAGCGAACAATGAGCAGTTCTTC CASSSLAGANNEQFF
TRBD2 TRBJ2-1 many TRBV5-1 TGCGCCAGCAGCCCCCGGGACTACTCCTACAATGAGCAGTTCTTC CASSPRDYSYNEQFF